This T cell receptor (beta chain) was sequenced for a study of blood T cell repertoires in COVID-19 (dated by TCRdb to 2018 to 2020). Regarding the study in general: Samples covering the acute and convalescent phases of COVID-19 were provided by collaborators in the United States, Italy and Spain. The prospective study material was composed of cDNA or gDNA derived from T cells, B-cell-depleted T cells, or PBMCs. Deeply sampled blood TCRbeta repertoires from subjects exposed to, actively infected with, or recovered from COVID-19 were included in the dataset. A freely available public database, intended as a resource for researchers studying the immune response to SARS-CoV-2, is where the repertoires were released. Samples came from the ongoing ImmuneRACE study (first 160 participants) plus 1,254 subjects from 6 global collaborators. Nearly every sample came with metadata listing a de-identified subject ID, COVID-19 status, age in years and sex. Where available, HLA class I and class II types were obtained from metadata supplied by the sample provider rather than from assay-based typing. On the study overall, not on this receptor specifically: The quantity of clinical and demographic metadata differed by source and by participant and was supplied without curation.

Trimming removed 0 bases from V and 5 bases from J; the gene matches leave 6 bases unexplained. The CDR3 runs 15 residues from the cysteine to the phenylalanine. Only CDR3 DNA remains: 45 bases, in frame from the first base. CDR1 and CDR2, looked up from the germline V gene, are MNHEY and SVGEGT. TCRbeta CDR3 regions were amplified from genomic DNA using the immunoSEQ Assay, a bias-controlled multiplex PCR. Processing in the source paper ran as follows. The number of nucleated cells in each sample was estimated by amplification of reference gene primers within the assay. To quantify the absolute abundance of each unique TCRbeta CDR3 rearrangement, sequence reads were collapsed and filtered. Productive Simpson clonality was computed per sample as the square root of Simpson's diversity index over productive rearrangements. TCRdb's version of the immuneACCESS table is confined to in-frame rearrangements and falls short of the full clone set. An unresolved V gene accounts for under half of the shortfall where checked; the remainder is of unknown origin. Clone size and V and J calls were adopted from that table, with D and trimming inferred from the DNA. Counted in this sample were under 300,000 clones; roughly 90% of them appeared once. In total, the top ten clones hold around 2.3% of the sample.

To note about this clone: The clone's antigen remains unknown. The record has no base qualities; no much larger clone is one base away.

In Seattle, one collaborating source enrolled patients while the infection was active and tracked those patients longitudinally over the course of disease. Collaborating institutions collected whole blood in K2EDTA tubes following their own protocols. For TCRbeta analysis, collaborators shipped samples as frozen whole blood, isolated PBMCs, or DNA extracted from either of those sample types. This chain is built from TRBV6-2 or TRBV6-3 and TRBJ2-5; TRBD2 agrees with 7 junctional bases. Sequencing was done on a sample of peripheral blood. The source of this sequence is a woman aged 55-69 years with COVID-19, enrolled during active disease. The DNA sequence is as follows: TGTGCCAGCAGTTACTCCGCTGGGGAGGGGGAGACCCAGTACTTC. It encodes CASSYSAGEGETQYF.